This section outlines one T cell receptor beta chain sequence together with its context. Its cognate antigen is unknown. Scientists made TCR beta libraries using quantitative 5'-RACE with molecular barcodes. TCRdb recomputed calls from the 5' RACE reads with MiXCR, one row per CDR3 protein. The sample lists 700,000 to 850,000 distinct CDR3 sequences, approximately 10% occurring once. These data come from a study of CD8 T cells in ankylosing spondylitis. Broader study findings: CD8+ by phenotype, disease-linked clones were relatively rare in peripheral blood. Disease-associated clones were reportedly significantly overrepresented in matched ankylosing spondylitis synovial fluid. Characteristic, it appeared, of ankylosing spondylitis blood was a TCR beta motif of roughly eight highly homologous variants. In reactive arthritis synovial fluid and blood, some motif variants had been reported before.

This CDR3 contains 14 residues. The germline V and J ends were trimmed by 11 bases and 3 bases, with 16 bases remaining between them. V is TRBV12-3 or TRBV12-4 and J is TRBJ2-2; either TRBD1 or TRBD2 may supply D (5 bases each). This receptor was identified in a male donor with ankylosing spondylitis. What was sequenced was blood, either unsorted or a sorted T cell fraction (not recorded which). Here the CDR3 DNA reads TGTGCCGCTCGGGCCGGGACCCACACCGGGGAGCTGTTTTTT. This sequence encodes CAARAGTHTGELFF.